This paragraph reports one TCR beta chain. Germline-derived CDR1 and CDR2 are SGHRS and YFSETQ. There are 14 residues in the CDR3. V lost 0 bases to trimming and J lost 10 bases; unmatched junction nucleotides: 0. Profiling relied on immunoSEQ multiplex PCR, and the TCRdb table lists in-frame clones only, not all of them. The sample carries 350,000 to 450,000 clones, roughly nine tenths recorded once. The data are from a study of blood T cell repertoires in COVID-19. Study summary: Samples came from the United States, Italy and Spain, spanning acute and convalescent COVID-19. PBMCs, B-cell-depleted T cells, or T cells provided the cDNA or gDNA that made up the material.

The source material was PBMCs or T cells enriched from blood (not recorded which). This clonotype originated in a middle-aged woman who had been exposed to COVID-19. This chain joins TRBV5-1 and TRBJ1-6; 11 nucleotides line up with TRBD1. The DNA of the CDR3 is TGCGCCAGCAGCTTGGGGGACAGGGGGTCACCCCTCCACTTT. This codes for CASSLGDRGSPLHF.